These T cell receptor beta chains were read from a single sample in a study of blood T cell repertoires in COVID-19. Repertoires were generated with immunoSEQ multiplex PCR, while TCRdb's copy carries only in-frame clones and drops some. The sample carries some 450,000 clones, approximately 89% recorded once. Sequencing was carried out using peripheral blood. These receptors came from a woman aged 50 to 65 with COVID-19, enrolled during active disease. CDR3s include the opening cysteine and the closing phenylalanine or tryptophan. The order of the fields is V gene, J gene, D gene, CDR3 DNA, CDR3 protein. D genes are given only for firm matches.

TRBV7-2	TRBJ2-3	TRBD2	TGTGCCAGCAGCAAGCGGGGGCCAAGCACAGATACGCAGTATTTT	CASSKRGPSTDTQYF
TRBV15	TRBJ2-3	.	TGTGCCACCAGCAGGTCCCCCGGGGGGCTTAGGACAGATACGCAGTATTTT	CATSRSPGGLRTDTQYF
TRBV7-3	TRBJ2-1	TRBD2	TGTGCCAGCAGCCCCGGGGTAGCGGGGCTCAATGAGCAGTTCTTC	CASSPGVAGLNEQFF
TRBV6-5	TRBJ1-3	.	TGTGCCAGCAGCCTCGACAGGAGCTCTGGAAACACCATATATTTT	CASSLDRSSGNTIYF
TRBV28	TRBJ1-2	.	TGTGCCAGCAGTTCCCCTCAAGAGCGCTACACCTTC	CASSSPQERYTF
TRBV13	TRBJ2-3	TRBD2	TGTGCCAGCAGCCCGCCCCGAGATCTAGCGGGGGGGCAAGATACGCAGTATTTT	CASSPPRDLAGGQDTQYF
TRBV5-1	TRBJ2-1	.	TGCGCCAGCAGCTTGTCTCAGGGCAATGAGCAGTTCTTC	CASSLSQGNEQFF
TRBV7-2	TRBJ1-5	.	TGTGCCAGCAGCTCCTCTCCCTATGGTCAGCCCCAGCATTTT	CASSSSPYGQPQHF
TRBV19	TRBJ2-5	.	TGTGCCAGTAGCCTCGTACTCGCGGAGACCCAGTACTTC	CASSLVLAETQYF
TRBV5-1	TRBJ1-1	TRBD1	TGCGCCAGCAGCTCAGCAGGGGGCTCGTTCACTGAAGCTTTCTTT	CASSSAGGSFTEAFF